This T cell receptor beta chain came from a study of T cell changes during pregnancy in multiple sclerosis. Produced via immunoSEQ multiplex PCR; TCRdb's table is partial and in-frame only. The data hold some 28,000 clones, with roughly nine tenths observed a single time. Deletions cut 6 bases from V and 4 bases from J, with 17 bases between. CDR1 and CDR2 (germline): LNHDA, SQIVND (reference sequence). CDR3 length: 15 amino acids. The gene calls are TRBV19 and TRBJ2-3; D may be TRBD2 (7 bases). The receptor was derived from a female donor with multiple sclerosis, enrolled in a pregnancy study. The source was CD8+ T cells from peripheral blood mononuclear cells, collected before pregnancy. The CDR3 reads CASSGGGAAADTQYF. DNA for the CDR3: TGTGCCAGTAGCGGAGGGGGGGCCGCGGCAGATACGCAGTATTTT.